This T cell receptor (beta chain) is from a study of pediatric ulcerative colitis. Trimming took 3 bases from V and 2 from J, leaving 11 bases between them. Germline lookup yields CDR1 MNHEY and CDR2 SMNVEV (reference sequence). The CDR3 has 14 residues. Sequencing was performed with immunoSEQ multiplex PCR; in TCRdb, only in-frame clones are kept and a portion is missing. The data hold 9,000 to 10,000 clones, with around 90% observed a single time. The material sequenced was blood. This chain uses TRBV27 with TRBJ2-7, with D possibly matching TRBD2 (5 bases). The clonotype originates from a girl between 5 and 17 years old with moderate ulcerative colitis. The CDR3 sequence: CASSFSSGTYEQYF. The CDR3 region has the DNA TGTGCCAGCAGTTTTTCTTCCGGGACCTACGAGCAGTACTTC.